This TCR beta chain was identified during a study of blood T cell repertoires in COVID-19. Assay used: immunoSEQ multiplex PCR; TCRdb lists only in-frame clones, some missing. The sample contains about 230,000 clones, over 80% of which appear only once. The TCR was taken from a man younger than 40 with COVID-19, enrolled during active disease. Source material: peripheral blood.

The CDR3 spells CASSYGLAGDTQYF. CDR3 nucleotide sequence: TGTGCCAGCAGTTATGGACTAGCGGGAGATACGCAGTATTTT. The chain couples TRBV27 to TRBJ2-3; 11 positions match TRBD2. Germline V gene lookup returns CDR1 MNHEY and CDR2 SMNVEV (reference sequence). The trim removed 4 bases at V and 5 bases at J, leaving 2 bases unmatched. CDR3 length equals 14 residues.